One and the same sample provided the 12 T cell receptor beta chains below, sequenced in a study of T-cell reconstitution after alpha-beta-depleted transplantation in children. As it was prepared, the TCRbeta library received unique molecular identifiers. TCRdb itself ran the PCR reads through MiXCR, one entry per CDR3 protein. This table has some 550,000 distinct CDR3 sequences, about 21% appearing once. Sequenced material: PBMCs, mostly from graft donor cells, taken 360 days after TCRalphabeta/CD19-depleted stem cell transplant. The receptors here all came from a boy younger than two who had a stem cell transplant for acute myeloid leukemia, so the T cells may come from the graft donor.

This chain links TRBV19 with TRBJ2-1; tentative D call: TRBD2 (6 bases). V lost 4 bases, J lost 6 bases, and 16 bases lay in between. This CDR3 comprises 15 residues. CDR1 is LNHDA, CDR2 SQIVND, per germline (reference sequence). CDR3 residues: CASSTPSEVGNEQFF. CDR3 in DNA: TGTGCCAGTAGTACGCCTAGCGAGGTAGGCAATGAGCAGTTCTTC.

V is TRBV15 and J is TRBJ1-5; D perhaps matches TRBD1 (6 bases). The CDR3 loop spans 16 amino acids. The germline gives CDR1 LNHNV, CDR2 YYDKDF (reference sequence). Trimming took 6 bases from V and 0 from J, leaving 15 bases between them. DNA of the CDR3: TGTGCCACCAGGAGGGGGGACAACCATAGCAATCAGCCCCAGCATTTT. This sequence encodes CATRRGDNHSNQPQHF. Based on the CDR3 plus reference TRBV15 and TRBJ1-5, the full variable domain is DAMVIQNPRYQVTQFGKPVTLSCSQTLNHNVMYWYQQKSSQAPKLLFHYYDKDFNNEADTPDNFQSRRPNTSFCFLDIRSPGLGDTAMYLCATRRGDNHSNQPQHFGDGTRLSIL.

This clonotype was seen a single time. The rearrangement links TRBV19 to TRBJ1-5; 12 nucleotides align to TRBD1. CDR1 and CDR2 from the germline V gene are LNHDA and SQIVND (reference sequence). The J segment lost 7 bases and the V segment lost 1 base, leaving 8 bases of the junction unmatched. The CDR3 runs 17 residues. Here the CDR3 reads CASSIARWDRGHQPQHF. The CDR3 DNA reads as TGTGCCAGTAGTATAGCTAGGTGGGACAGGGGGCACCAGCCCCAGCATTTT.

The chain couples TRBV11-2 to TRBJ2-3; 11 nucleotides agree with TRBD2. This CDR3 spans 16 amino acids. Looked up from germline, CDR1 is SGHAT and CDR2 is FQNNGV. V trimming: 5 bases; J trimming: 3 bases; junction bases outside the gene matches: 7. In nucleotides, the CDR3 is TGTGCCAGCAGCCTACGACTAGCGGGGCCAACAGATACGCAGTATTTT. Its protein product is CASSLRLAGPTDTQYF.

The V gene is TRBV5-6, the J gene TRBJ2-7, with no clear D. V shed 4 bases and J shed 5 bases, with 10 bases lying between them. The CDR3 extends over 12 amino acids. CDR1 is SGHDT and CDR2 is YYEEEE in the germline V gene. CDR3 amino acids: CASSHYNDEQYF. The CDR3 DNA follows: TGTGCCAGCAGCCACTACAACGACGAGCAGTACTTC.

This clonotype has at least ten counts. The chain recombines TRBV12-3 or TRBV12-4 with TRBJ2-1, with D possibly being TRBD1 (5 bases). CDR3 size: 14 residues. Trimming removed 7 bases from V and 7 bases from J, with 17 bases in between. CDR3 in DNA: TGTGCCAGCAAAGATACAGGCGAGCTGAATGAGCAGTTCTTC. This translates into CASKDTGELNEQFF.

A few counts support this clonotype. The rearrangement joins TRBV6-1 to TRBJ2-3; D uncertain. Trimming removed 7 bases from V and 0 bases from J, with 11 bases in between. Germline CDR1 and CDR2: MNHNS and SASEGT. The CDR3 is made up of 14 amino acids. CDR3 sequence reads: CASTLEFSTDTQYF. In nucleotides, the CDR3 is TGTGCCAGCACCCTAGAATTTAGCACAGATACGCAGTATTTT.

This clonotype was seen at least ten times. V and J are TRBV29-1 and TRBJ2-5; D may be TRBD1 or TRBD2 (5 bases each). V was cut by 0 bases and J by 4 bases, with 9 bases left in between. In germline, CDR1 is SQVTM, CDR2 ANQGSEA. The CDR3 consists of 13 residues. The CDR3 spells CSVEDGGGETQYF. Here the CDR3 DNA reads TGCAGCGTTGAAGATGGGGGTGGAGAGACCCAGTACTTC.

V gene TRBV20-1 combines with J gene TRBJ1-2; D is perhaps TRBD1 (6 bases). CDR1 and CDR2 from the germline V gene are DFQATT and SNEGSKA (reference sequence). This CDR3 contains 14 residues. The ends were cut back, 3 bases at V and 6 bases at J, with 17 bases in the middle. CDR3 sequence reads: CSASERQARNGYTF. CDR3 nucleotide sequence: TGCAGTGCTAGTGAGAGACAGGCGCGCAATGGCTACACCTTC.

The chain's CDR3 is CSAVGLAGAFYEQYV. The DNA of the CDR3 is TGCAGTGCCGTGGGACTAGCGGGGGCCTTCTACGAGCAGTACGTC. V is TRBV20-1 and J is TRBJ2-7, with 14 bases aligning to TRBD2. This CDR3 comprises 15 residues. In germline, CDR1 is DFQATT, CDR2 SNEGSKA (reference sequence). After removal of 6 bases from V and 3 bases from J, the junction contained 7 bases not matched to a gene.

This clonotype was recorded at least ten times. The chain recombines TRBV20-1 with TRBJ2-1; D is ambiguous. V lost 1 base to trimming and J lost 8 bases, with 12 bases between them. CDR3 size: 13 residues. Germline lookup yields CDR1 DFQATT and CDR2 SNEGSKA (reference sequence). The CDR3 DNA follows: TGCAGTGCTAGAGGACTTCTGTGGGATGAGCAGTTCTTC. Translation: CSARGLLWDEQFF.

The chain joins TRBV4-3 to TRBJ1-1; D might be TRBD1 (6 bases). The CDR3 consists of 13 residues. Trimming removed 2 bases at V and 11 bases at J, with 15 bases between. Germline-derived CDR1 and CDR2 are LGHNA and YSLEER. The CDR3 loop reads CASSQRGASFAFF. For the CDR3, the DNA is TGCGCCAGCAGCCAAAGGGGGGCTTCGTTCGCTTTCTTT.